The 14 T cell receptor beta chains in this list originate from one sample, sequenced in a study of blood T cells in healthy people across ages. The use of a sample-barcoded 5' primer and a J-beta primer mix characterized a second PCR of about 7 to 12 cycles. MiXCR, applied by TCRdb to the 5' RACE reads, yields one record per CDR3 protein. The sample lists more than 500,000 distinct CDR3 sequences, roughly 29% occurring once. Sequenced: blood. The receptors were gathered from a woman aged 65 to 85 in good health.

The chain joins TRBV7-2 to TRBJ1-2; maybe TRBD1 (5 bases). The CDR3 spans 13 residues. Deletions cut 5 bases from V and 8 bases from J, with 15 bases between. The V gene's germline CDR1 is SGHTA and CDR2 FQGNSA. The CDR3 DNA is TGTGCCAGCAGCCTTGGGCCAGGGAAAGGCTACACCTTC. Translated: CASSLGPGKGYTF.

This clonotype turned up a few times. This rearrangement joins TRBV15 to TRBJ1-2; TRBD1 matches 8 bases. Germline CDR1 and CDR2: LNHNV and YYDKDF (reference sequence). V shed 3 bases and J 5 bases; nucleotides not matched to a gene: 5. The CDR3 runs 14 residues. CDR3 loop: CATSSRDRRYGYTF. The DNA for the CDR3 is TGTGCCACCAGCAGCCGGGACAGGCGATATGGCTACACCTTC.

The rearrangement uses TRBV7-8 and TRBJ2-4; TRBD2 might be the D (6 bases). The V gene lost 5 bases and the J gene lost 8 bases, with 16 bases spanning the gap. Germline V lookup: CDR1 SGHVS, CDR2 FQNEAQ. The CDR3 covers 14 residues. The CDR3 region has the DNA TGTGCCAGCAGCCCCCCGGAGGGGACGCACATTCAGTACTTC. Protein sequence: CASSPPEGTHIQYF.

The sample holds a few counts of this clonotype. The chain employs TRBV20-1 and TRBJ2-5; 11 nucleotides line up with TRBD2. The CDR3 totals 15 residues. Germline V CDR1 and CDR2: DFQATT, SNEGSKA (reference sequence). Losses at the gene ends were 5 bases for V and 5 bases for J; bases not matched to a gene: 10. In DNA, the CDR3 is TGCAGTGCTCGATATAGCGGGGGGGCCGGTGAGACCCAGTACTTC. As protein: CSARYSGGAGETQYF.

This clonotype turned up a few times. J is TRBJ2-2 and V is TRBV18; either TRBD1 or TRBD2 may fit D (6 bases each). The CDR3 sequence is 15 residues long. Trimming took off 3 bases at V and 2 bases at J, with 10 bases between the two ends. Germline CDR1 is KGHSH and CDR2 is LQKENI. CDR3 bases: TGTGCCAGCTCACCCACCGGGGGCAACACCGGGGAGCTGTTTTTT. It is translated as CASSPTGGNTGELFF.

This clonotype was picked up many times. The CDR3: CSVSRVGSSETQYF. Written as DNA, the CDR3 is TGCAGCGTCAGCAGGGTTGGCAGTTCCGAGACCCAGTACTTC. The J gene is TRBJ2-5, the V gene TRBV29-1, with a possible D match to TRBD1 (5 bases). V lost 6 bases, J lost 5 bases, and 19 bases lay in between. The CDR3 loop spans 14 amino acids. From germline, CDR1 is SQVTM and CDR2 ANQGSEA.

The J gene is TRBJ1-2, the V gene TRBV4-1; D gene unclear. Between the trimmed V and J ends, which lost 4 bases and 4 bases, there was a span of 16 bases. This CDR3 is built from 15 residues. CDR1 and CDR2 (germline): MGHRA, YSYEKL. The CDR3 sequence: CASSRAGSMVYGYTF. CDR3 nucleotides: TGCGCCAGCAGCCGTGCGGGCAGTATGGTCTATGGCTACACCTTC.

The rearrangement joins TRBV29-1 to TRBJ2-7; 8 bases map to TRBD1. The CDR3 is made up of 12 amino acids. CDR1 and CDR2 from the germline V gene are SQVTM and ANQGSEA. Unmatched junction bases numbered 5, after V lost 4 bases and J lost 6 bases. CDR3 sequence (DNA): TGCAGCGTTGGAGCAGGGGGCAGCGAGCAGTACTTC. It codes for CSVGAGGSEQYF.

The chain recombines TRBV7-3 with TRBJ2-5; 9 nucleotides match TRBD1. The J call is uncertain, as TRBJ2-1 better fits the DNA end. The CDR3 spans 15 residues. CDR1 is SGHTA, CDR2 FQGTGA, per germline. The CDR3 DNA reads as TGTGCCAGCAGCCGGTCAGGACAGGGGTACAATGAGCAGTTCTTC. Encoded protein: CASSRSGQGYNEQFF.

In this sample, this clonotype turned up a few times. The V call is TRBV7-2, the J call TRBJ2-5; D possibly uses TRBD1 or TRBD2 (5 bases each). The germline V gene has CDR1 SGHTA and CDR2 FQGNSA. The CDR3 contains 15 residues. Trimming shortened V by 1 base and J by 0 bases, and 9 bases separated the two germline ends. CDR3 bases: TGTGCCAGCAGCTTAGAGTGGGGGTACCAAGAGACCCAGTACTTC. Protein sequence: CASSLEWGYQETQYF. Together with reference TRBV7-2 and TRBJ2-5, the CDR3 gives the full variable domain: GAGVSQSPSNKVTEKGKDVELRCDPISGHTALYWYRQSLGQGLEFLIYFQGNSAPDKSGLPSDRFSAERTGGSVSTLTIQRTQQEDSAVYLCASSLEWGYQETQYFGPGTRLLVL.

This clonotype appeared a few times. The rearrangement uses TRBV5-6 and TRBJ2-7; D gene ambiguous. V lost 2 bases, J lost 5 bases, and 20 bases lay in between. The CDR3 is made up of 16 amino acids. Germline V gene lookup returns CDR1 SGHDT and CDR2 YYEEEE. The CDR3 DNA reads as TGTGCCAGCAGCTTAGGCCATCTGGGGTTAGACGACGAGCAGTACTTC. As protein: CASSLGHLGLDDEQYF. The full variable domain, its missing parts supplied by reference TRBV5-6 and TRBJ2-7, is DAGVTQSPTHLIKTRGQQVTLRCSPKSGHDTVSWYQQALGQGPQFIFQYYEEEERQRGNFPDRFSGHQFPNYSSELNVNALLLGDSALYLCASSLGHLGLDDEQYFGPGTRLTVT.

The chain couples TRBV7-2 to TRBJ2-5; D possibly matches TRBD1 or TRBD2 (5 bases each). Germline V lookup: CDR1 SGHTA, CDR2 FQGNSA. This CDR3 comprises 14 residues. The V and J ends lost 4 bases and 7 bases respectively, with 16 bases between them. The CDR3 bases are TGTGCCAGCAGCTCGGGGCGGGCCCCAGGGACCCAGTACTTC. Its protein is CASSSGRAPGTQYF.

The sample holds a few counts of this clonotype. V gene TRBV6-2 or TRBV6-3 combines with J gene TRBJ2-1; D might be TRBD2 (5 bases). CDR1 is MNHEY, CDR2 SVGEGT, per germline. This CDR3 is built from 15 residues. Trimming pared 0 bases from V and 4 bases from J, leaving 10 bases between. The CDR3 sequence is CASSYSIGVYNEQFF. The CDR3 DNA follows: TGTGCCAGCAGTTACTCGATCGGGGTATACAATGAGCAGTTCTTC.

Details on this clonotype: A read error is likely, as this CDR3 ends without the conserved phenylalanine or tryptophan. The CDR3 region is CASSLEWGINNEQFV. As DNA, the CDR3 is TGTGCCAGCAGCTTAGAGTGGGGGATTAACAATGAGCAGTTCGTC. The rearrangement uses TRBV7-2 and TRBJ2-1; TRBD1 or TRBD2 may be the D gene (5 bases each). The CDR3 has 15 amino acids. Germline V CDR1 and CDR2: SGHTA, FQGNSA. V was shortened by 1 base and J by 5 bases, with 12 bases between the two germline ends.